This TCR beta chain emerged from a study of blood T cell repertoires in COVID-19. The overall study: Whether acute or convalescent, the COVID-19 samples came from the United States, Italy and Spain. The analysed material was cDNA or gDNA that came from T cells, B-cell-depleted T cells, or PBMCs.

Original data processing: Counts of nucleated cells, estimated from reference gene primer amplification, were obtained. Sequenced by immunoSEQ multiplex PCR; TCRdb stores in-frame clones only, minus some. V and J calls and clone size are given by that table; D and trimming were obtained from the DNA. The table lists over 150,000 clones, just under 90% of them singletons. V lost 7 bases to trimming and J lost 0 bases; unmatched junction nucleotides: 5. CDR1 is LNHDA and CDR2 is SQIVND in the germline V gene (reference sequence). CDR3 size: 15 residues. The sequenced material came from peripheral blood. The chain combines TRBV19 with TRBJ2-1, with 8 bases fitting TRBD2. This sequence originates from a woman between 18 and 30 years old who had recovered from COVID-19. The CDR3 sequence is CASMGGGRSYNEQFF. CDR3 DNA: TGTGCCAGTATGGGCGGGGGGCGCTCCTACAATGAGCAGTTCTTC.